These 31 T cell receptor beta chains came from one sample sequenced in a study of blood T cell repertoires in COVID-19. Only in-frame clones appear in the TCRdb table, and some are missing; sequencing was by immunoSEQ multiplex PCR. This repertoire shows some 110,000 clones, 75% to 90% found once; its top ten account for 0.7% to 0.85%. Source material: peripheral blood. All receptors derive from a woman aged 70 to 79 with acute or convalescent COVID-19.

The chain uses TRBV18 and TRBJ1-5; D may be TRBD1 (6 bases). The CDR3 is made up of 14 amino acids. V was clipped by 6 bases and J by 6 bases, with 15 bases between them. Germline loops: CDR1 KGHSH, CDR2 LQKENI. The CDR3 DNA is TGTGCCAGCTCCCCGGACAGCGGAGTTCAGCCCCAGCATTTT. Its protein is CASSPDSGVQPQHF.

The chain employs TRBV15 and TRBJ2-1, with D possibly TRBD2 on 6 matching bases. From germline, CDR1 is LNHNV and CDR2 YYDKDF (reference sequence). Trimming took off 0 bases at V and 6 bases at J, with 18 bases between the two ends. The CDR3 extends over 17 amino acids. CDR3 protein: CATSRDARRGSGNEQFF. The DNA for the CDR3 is TGTGCCACCAGCAGAGATGCTAGGAGGGGATCGGGCAATGAGCAGTTCTTC.

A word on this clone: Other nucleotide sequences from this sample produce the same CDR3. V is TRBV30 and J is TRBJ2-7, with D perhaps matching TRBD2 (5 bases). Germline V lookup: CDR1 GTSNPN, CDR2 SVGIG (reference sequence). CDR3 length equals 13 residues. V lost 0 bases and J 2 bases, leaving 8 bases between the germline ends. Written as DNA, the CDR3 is TGTGCCTGGAGTGTACAAGCGGCCTACGAGCAGTACTTC. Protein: CAWSVQAAYEQYF.

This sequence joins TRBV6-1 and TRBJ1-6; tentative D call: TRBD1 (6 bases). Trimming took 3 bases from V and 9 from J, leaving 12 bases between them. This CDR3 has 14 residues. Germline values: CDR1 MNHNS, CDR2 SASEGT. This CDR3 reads CASSEGAPGSPLHF. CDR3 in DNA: TGTGCCAGCAGTGAGGGGGCCCCAGGTTCACCCCTCCACTTT.

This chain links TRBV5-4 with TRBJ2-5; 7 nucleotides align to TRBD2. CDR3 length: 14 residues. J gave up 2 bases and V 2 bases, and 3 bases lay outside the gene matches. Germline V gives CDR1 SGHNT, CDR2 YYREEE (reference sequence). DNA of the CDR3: TGTGCCAGCAGCTTTGGGGGGGGGCAAGAGACCCAGTACTTC. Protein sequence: CASSFGGGQETQYF. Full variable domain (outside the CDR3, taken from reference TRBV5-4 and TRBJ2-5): ETGVTQSPTHLIKTRGQQVTLRCSSQSGHNTVSWYQQALGQGPQFIFQYYREEENGRGNFPPRFSGLQFPNYSSELNVNALELDDSALYLCASSFGGGQETQYFGPGTRLLVL.

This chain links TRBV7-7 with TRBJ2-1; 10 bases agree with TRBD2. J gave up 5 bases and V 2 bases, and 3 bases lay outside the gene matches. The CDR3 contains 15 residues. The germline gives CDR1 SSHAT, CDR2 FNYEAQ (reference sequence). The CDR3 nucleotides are TGTGCCAGCAGCTTACTAGCGGGAGTGAACAATGAGCAGTTCTTC. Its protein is CASSLLAGVNNEQFF. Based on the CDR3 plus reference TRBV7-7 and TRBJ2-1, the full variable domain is GAGVSQSPRYKVTKRGQDVTLRCDPISSHATLYWYQQALGQGPEFLTYFNYEAQPDKSGLPSDRFSAERPEGSISTLTIQRTEQRDSAMYRCASSLLAGVNNEQFFGPGTRLTVL.

The chain's CDR3 is CASSPGTGPGNTIYF. CDR3 DNA: TGTGCCAGCTCACCAGGGACAGGTCCTGGAAACACCATATATTTT. The chain has TRBV18 and TRBJ1-3; TRBD1 aligns across 8 bases. Germline trimming cut 2 bases from V and 2 bases from J; bases unmatched to any gene: 2. This CDR3 comprises 15 residues. Per the germline V gene, CDR1 is KGHSH and CDR2 is LQKENI.

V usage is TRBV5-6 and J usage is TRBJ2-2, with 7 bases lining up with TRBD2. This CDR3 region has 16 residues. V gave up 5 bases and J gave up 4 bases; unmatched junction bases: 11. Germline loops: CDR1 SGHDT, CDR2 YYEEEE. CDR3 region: CASSLSLAVSTGELFF. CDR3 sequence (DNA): TGTGCCAGCAGTCTCTCCCTAGCGGTTAGCACCGGGGAGCTGTTTTTT.

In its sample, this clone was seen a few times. The CDR3 DNA sequence: TGTGCCAGCAGCTCTTCGGGACAGACGAACACTGAAGCTTTCTTT. Amino acid sequence: CASSSSGQTNTEAFF. The chain links TRBV5-5 to TRBJ1-1, with TRBD1 identical over 7 bases. CDR1 is SGHKS and CDR2 is YYEKEE in the germline V gene (reference sequence). The CDR3 is 15 amino acids. With 3 bases clipped from V and 1 base from J, the junction kept 6 bases outside the gene matches.

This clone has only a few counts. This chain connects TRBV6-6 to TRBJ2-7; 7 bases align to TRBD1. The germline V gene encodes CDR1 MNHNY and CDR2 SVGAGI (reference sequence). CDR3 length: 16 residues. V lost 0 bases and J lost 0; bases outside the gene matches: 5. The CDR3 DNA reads TGTGCCAGCAGTTACTCGGTAGGGGGCAGCTCCTACGAGCAGTACTTC. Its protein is CASSYSVGGSSYEQYF.

The chain's CDR3 is CASATVDSGRGYTF. DNA of the CDR3: TGTGCCAGCGCGACAGTAGACTCCGGGCGTGGCTACACCTTC. The chain recombines TRBV19 with TRBJ1-2, with D possibly matching TRBD1 (5 bases). V lost 9 bases to trimming and J lost 7 bases, with 21 bases between them. The CDR3 is 14 residues long. The germline gives CDR1 LNHDA, CDR2 SQIVND (reference sequence).

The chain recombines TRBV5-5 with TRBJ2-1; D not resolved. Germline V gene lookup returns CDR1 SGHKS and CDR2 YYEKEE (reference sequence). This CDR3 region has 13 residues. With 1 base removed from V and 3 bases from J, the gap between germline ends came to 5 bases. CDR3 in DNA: TGTGCCAGCAGCTTGACAGTCTACAATGAGCAGTTCTTC. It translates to CASSLTVYNEQFF. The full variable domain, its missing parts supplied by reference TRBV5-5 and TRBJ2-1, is DAGVTQSPTHLIKTRGQQVTLRCSPISGHKSVSWYQQVLGQGPQFIFQYYEKEERGRGNFPDRFSARQFPNYSSELNVNALLLGDSALYLCASSLTVYNEQFFGPGTRLTVL.

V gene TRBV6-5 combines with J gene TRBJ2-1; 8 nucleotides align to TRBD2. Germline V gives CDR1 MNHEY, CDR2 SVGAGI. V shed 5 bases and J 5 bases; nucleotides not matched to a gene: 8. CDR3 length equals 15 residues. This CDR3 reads CASSPNSGADNEQFF. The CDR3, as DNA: TGTGCCAGCAGTCCCAATAGCGGGGCCGACAATGAGCAGTTCTTC.

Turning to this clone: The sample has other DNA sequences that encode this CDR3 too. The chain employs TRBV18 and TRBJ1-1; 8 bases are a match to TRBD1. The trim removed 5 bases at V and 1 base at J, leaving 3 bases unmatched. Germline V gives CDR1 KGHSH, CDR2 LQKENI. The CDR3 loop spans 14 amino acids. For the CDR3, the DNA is TGTGCCAGCTCAAGGGGACAGGAGAACACTGAAGCTTTCTTT. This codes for CASSRGQENTEAFF.

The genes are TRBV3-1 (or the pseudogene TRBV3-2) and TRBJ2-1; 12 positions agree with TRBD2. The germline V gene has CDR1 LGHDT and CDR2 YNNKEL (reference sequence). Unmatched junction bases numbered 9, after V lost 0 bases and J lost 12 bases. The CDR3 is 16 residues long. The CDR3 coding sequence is TGTGCCAGCAGCCAAGATCTAGCGGGGGGGCTCAATTCGCAGTTCTTC. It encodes CASSQDLAGGLNSQFF.

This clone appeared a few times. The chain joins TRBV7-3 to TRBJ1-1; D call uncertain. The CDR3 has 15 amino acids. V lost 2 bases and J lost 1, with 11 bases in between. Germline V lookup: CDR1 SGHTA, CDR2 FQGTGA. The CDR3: CASSLLRAPNTEAFF. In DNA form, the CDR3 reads TGTGCCAGCAGCTTATTGAGGGCTCCGAACACTGAAGCTTTCTTT. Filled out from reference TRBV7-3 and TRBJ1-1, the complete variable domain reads GAGVSQTPSNKVTEKGKYVELRCDPISGHTALYWYRQSLGQGPEFLIYFQGTGAADDSGLPNDRFFAVRPEGSVSTLKIQRTERGDSAVYLCASSLLRAPNTEAFFGQGTRLTVV.

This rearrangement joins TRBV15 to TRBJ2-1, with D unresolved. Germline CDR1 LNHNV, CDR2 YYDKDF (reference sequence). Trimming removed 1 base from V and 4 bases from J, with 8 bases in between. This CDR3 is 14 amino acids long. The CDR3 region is CATSRASRYNEQFF. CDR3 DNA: TGTGCCACCAGCAGAGCCTCTAGGTACAATGAGCAGTTCTTC.

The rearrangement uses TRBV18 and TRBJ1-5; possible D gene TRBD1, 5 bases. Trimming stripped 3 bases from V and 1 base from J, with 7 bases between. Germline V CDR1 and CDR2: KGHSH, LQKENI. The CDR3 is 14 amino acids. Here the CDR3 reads CASSPSGSNQPQHF. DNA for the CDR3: TGTGCCAGCTCACCCTCAGGGAGCAATCAGCCCCAGCATTTT.

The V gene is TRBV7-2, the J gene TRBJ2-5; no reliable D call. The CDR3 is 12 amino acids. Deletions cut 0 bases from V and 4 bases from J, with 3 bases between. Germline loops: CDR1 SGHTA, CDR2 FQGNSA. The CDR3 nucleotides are TGTGCCAGCAGCTTAGCCGGAGAGACCCAGTACTTC. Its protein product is CASSLAGETQYF.

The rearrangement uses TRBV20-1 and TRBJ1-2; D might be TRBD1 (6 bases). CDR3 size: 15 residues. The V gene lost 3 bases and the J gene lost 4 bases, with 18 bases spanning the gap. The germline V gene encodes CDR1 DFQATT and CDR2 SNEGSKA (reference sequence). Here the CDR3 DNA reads TGCAGTGCTAGTCTAAAACAGGGTCTCAGCTATGGCTACACCTTC. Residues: CSASLKQGLSYGYTF.

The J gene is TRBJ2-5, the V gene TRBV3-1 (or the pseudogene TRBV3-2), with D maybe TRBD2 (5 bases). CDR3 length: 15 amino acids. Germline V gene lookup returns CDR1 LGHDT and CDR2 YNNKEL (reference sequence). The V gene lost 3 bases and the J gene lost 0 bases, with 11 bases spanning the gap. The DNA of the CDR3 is TGTGCCAGCAGCCAGCCCTTGAGGGACCAAGAGACCCAGTACTTC. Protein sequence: CASSQPLRDQETQYF.

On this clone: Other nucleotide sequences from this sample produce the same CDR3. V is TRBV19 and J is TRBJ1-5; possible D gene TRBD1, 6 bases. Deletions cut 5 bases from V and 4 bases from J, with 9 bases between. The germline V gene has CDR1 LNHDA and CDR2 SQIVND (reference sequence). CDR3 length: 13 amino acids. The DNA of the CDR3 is TGTGCCAGTAGTGCACAGGGAAATCAGCCCCAGCATTTT. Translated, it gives CASSAQGNQPQHF.

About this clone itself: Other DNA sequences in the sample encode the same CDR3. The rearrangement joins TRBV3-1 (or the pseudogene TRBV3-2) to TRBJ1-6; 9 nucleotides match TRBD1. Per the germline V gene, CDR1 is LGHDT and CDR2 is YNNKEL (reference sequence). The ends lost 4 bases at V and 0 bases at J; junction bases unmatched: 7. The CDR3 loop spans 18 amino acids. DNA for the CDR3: TGTGCCAGCAGCCGGGGACAGGGCAGGAGCTCCTATAATTCACCCCTCCACTTT. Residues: CASSRGQGRSSYNSPLHF.

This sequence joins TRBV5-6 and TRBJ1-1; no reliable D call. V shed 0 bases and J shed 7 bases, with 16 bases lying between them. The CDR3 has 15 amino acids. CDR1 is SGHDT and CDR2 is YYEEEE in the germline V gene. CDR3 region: CASSLGQRRRREAFF. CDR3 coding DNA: TGTGCCAGCAGCTTGGGGCAAAGGAGGCGGCGTGAAGCTTTCTTT.

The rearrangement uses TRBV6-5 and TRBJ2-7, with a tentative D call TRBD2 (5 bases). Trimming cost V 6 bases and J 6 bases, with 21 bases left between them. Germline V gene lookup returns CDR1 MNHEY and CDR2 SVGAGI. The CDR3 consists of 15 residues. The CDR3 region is CASRPSSGDRSEQYF. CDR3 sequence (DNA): TGTGCCAGCAGGCCGTCGAGCGGTGATAGGTCCGAGCAGTACTTC.

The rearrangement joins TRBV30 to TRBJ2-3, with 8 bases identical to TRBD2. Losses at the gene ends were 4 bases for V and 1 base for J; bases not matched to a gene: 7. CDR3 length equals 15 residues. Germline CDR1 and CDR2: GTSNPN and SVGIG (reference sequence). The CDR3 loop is CAWTSGGAGTDTQYF. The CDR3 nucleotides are TGTGCCTGGACGTCGGGAGGGGCGGGCACAGATACGCAGTATTTT.

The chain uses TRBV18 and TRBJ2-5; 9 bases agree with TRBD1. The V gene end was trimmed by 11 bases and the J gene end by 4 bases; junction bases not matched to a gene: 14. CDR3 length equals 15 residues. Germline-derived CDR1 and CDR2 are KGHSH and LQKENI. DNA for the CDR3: TGTGCCTCCGAAGTCCTACCGGGACAGGGAGAGACCCAGTACTTC. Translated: CASEVLPGQGETQYF.

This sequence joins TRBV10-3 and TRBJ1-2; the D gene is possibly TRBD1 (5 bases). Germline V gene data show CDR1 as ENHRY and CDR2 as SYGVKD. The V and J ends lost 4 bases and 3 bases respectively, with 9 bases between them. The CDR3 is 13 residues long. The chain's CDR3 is CAISVEQDYGYTF. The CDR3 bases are TGTGCCATCAGTGTAGAACAGGACTATGGCTACACCTTC.

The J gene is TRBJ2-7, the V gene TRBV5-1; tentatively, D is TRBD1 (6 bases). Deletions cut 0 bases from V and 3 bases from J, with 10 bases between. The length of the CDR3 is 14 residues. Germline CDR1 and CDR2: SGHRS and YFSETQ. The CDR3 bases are TGCGCCAGCAGCTTGGAAGGGGACATCTACGAGCAGTACTTC. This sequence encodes CASSLEGDIYEQYF.

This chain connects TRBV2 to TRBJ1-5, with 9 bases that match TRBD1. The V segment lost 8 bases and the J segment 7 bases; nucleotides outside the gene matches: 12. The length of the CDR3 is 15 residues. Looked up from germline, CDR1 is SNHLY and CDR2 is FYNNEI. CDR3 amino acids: CASLLGQGFVQPQHF. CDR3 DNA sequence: TGTGCCAGCCTTTTGGGACAGGGCTTTGTGCAGCCCCAGCATTTT.

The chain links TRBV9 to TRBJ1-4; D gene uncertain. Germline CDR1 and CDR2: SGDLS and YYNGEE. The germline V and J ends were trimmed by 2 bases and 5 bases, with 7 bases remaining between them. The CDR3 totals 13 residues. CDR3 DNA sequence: TGTGCCAGCAGCGTCAACAGCAATGAAAAACTGTTTTTT. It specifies CASSVNSNEKLFF.